Shown below are 21 T cell receptor beta chains from a single sample sequenced in a study of blood T cell repertoires in COVID-19. Repertoires were generated with immunoSEQ multiplex PCR, while TCRdb's copy carries only in-frame clones and drops some. The sample shows 250,000 to 300,000 clones, 80% to 90% of them seen only once. The sample was peripheral blood. These receptors all stem from a man in his sixties with acute or convalescent COVID-19.

This chain connects TRBV23-1 to TRBJ2-1; 7 nucleotides align to TRBD2. TRBV23-1 is filed as an ORF, its function uncertain. J gave up 3 bases and V 11 bases, and 7 bases lay outside the gene matches. The CDR3 totals 13 residues. CDR3 in DNA: TGCGCCGCAGGAGGCGGGAGCTACAATGAGCAGTTCTTC. Translated: CAAGGGSYNEQFF.

CDR3 in DNA: TGTGCCACCTCCTACCAGGGAAATCAGCCCCAGCATTTT. Residues: CATSYQGNQPQHF. The chain is built from TRBV2 and TRBJ1-5; a possible D gene is TRBD1 (5 bases). The CDR3 has 13 amino acids. Germline V lookup: CDR1 SNHLY, CDR2 FYNNEI. V lost 10 bases and J lost 4, with 14 bases in between.

This chain links TRBV19 with TRBJ2-7; 10 bases are a match to TRBD1. After removal of 7 bases from V and 2 bases from J, the junction contained 5 bases not matched to a gene. The V gene's germline CDR1 is LNHDA and CDR2 SQIVND (reference sequence). The CDR3 spans 14 residues. The DNA for the CDR3 is TGTGCCAGTAACGGACAGGGGGGAACCTACGAGCAGTACTTC. Its translation is CASNGQGGTYEQYF.

This sequence joins TRBV7-8 and TRBJ1-2; the D is unclear. V lost 0 bases, J lost 8 bases, and 16 bases lay in between. Germline values: CDR1 SGHVS, CDR2 FQNEAQ. The CDR3 is made up of 15 amino acids. The CDR3 here is CASSLAPLGGPGYTF. The CDR3 nucleotides are TGTGCCAGCAGCTTAGCACCCCTGGGAGGTCCAGGCTACACCTTC. The complete variable domain, with remaining parts taken from reference TRBV7-8 and TRBJ1-2, reads GAGVSQSPRYKVAKRGQDVALRCDPISGHVSLFWYQQALGQGPEFLTYFQNEAQLDKSGLPSDRFFAERPEGSVSTLKIQRTQQEDSAVYLCASSLAPLGGPGYTFGSGTRLTVV.

The gene calls are TRBV11-2 and TRBJ2-7, with D tentatively TRBD1 (6 bases). Germline loops: CDR1 SGHAT, CDR2 FQNNGV. Trimming stripped 5 bases from V and 3 bases from J, with 20 bases between. CDR3 size: 16 residues. The CDR3 nucleotides are TGTGCCAGCAGCCAACAAGGACAGTCCTTGGACTACGAGCAGTACTTC. It translates to CASSQQGQSLDYEQYF.

V is TRBV29-1 and J is TRBJ1-3, with D tentatively TRBD1 (6 bases). This CDR3 is 13 amino acids long. V lost 6 bases and J lost 9, with 18 bases in between. CDR1 and CDR2 (germline): SQVTM, ANQGSEA. Here the CDR3 reads CSVTGLNPGTIYF. Here the CDR3 DNA reads TGCAGCGTGACAGGTTTAAACCCCGGCACCATATATTTT.

The chain is built from TRBV5-6 and TRBJ2-3; D gene uncertain. The CDR3 has 13 residues. Per the germline V gene, CDR1 is SGHDT and CDR2 is YYEEEE. V shed 2 bases and J shed 4 bases, with 8 bases lying between them. The CDR3 is CASSFVGSDTQYF. The DNA for the CDR3 is TGTGCCAGCAGCTTCGTCGGGTCAGATACGCAGTATTTT.

This clone occurred once. The rearrangement joins TRBV4-3 to TRBJ2-2; 8 bases are a match to TRBD2. CDR1 and CDR2 (germline): LGHNA, YSLEER. Trimming at V came to 4 bases and at J to 0 bases, leaving 4 bases not matched to a gene. The CDR3 consists of 16 residues. In nucleotides, the CDR3 is TGCGCCAGCAGCCTGAGGACTAGCTCGAACACCGGGGAGCTGTTTTTT. Its translation is CASSLRTSSNTGELFF.

The J gene is TRBJ2-2, the V gene TRBV30, with TRBD2 matching 13 bases. Germline lookup yields CDR1 GTSNPN and CDR2 SVGIG (reference sequence). Trimming cost V 5 bases and J 4 bases; bases outside gene matches: 10. The CDR3 loop spans 17 amino acids. CDR3 nucleotide sequence: TGTGCCTGGGATATACTAGCGGGGGGGCCGGGCACCGGGGAGCTGTTTTTT. Protein sequence: CAWDILAGGPGTGELFF. The full variable domain, its missing parts supplied by reference TRBV30 and TRBJ2-2, is SQTIHQWPATLVQPVGSPLSLECTVEGTSNPNLYWYRQAAGRGLQLLFYSVGIGQISSEVPQNLSASRPQDRQFILSSKKLLLSDSGFYLCAWDILAGGPGTGELFFGEGSRLTVL.

CDR3: CASRGLLRTQYF. The CDR3 DNA follows: TGTGCCAGCAGGGGGCTATTGAGGACCCAGTACTTC. The gene calls are TRBV27 and TRBJ2-5; D possibly corresponds to TRBD1 (5 bases). V was clipped by 6 bases and J by 7 bases, with 12 bases between them. There are 12 residues in the CDR3. Germline loops: CDR1 MNHEY, CDR2 SMNVEV (reference sequence).

V gene TRBV7-2 combines with J gene TRBJ2-2, with 8 nucleotides matching TRBD1. Germline V gene data show CDR1 as SGHTA and CDR2 as FQGNSA. J gave up 5 bases and V 7 bases, and 6 bases lay outside the gene matches. This CDR3 spans 14 amino acids. Written as DNA, the CDR3 is TGTGCCAGCACCCCGGACAGGGCGACCGGGGAGCTGTTTTTT. This encodes CASTPDRATGELFF.

V usage is TRBV28 and J usage is TRBJ1-2; TRBD1 aligns across 10 bases. CDR3 length equals 17 residues. Per germline, CDR1 MDHEN and CDR2 SYDVKM. The V and J ends lost 3 bases and 8 bases, in that order; junction bases with no gene match: 15. CDR3 nucleotides: TGTGCCAGCAGTTTGGGGCGCGGGACAGGGGTCCGGAACGGCTACACCTTC. This codes for CASSLGRGTGVRNGYTF.

This clone was seen a handful of times. J is TRBJ1-4 and V is TRBV5-8, with 7 bases aligning to TRBD1. The CDR3 spans 14 residues. Germline CDR1 reads SGHTS; CDR2 reads YDEGEE. The J segment lost 6 bases and the V segment lost 2 bases, leaving 4 bases of the junction unmatched. For the CDR3, the DNA is TGTGCCAGCAGCTTCCCCGGACAGGATGAAAAACTGTTTTTT. Its protein product is CASSFPGQDEKLFF. Combining the CDR3 with reference TRBV5-8 and TRBJ1-4 gives the whole variable domain EAGVTQSPTHLIKTRGQQATLRCSPISGHTSVYWYQQALGLGLQFLLWYDEGEERNRGNFPPRFSGRQFPNYSSELNVNALELEDSALYLCASSFPGQDEKLFFGSGTQLSVL.

The chain links TRBV2 to TRBJ2-7; D unresolved. Germline lookup yields CDR1 SNHLY and CDR2 FYNNEI. V lost 6 bases, J lost 6 bases, and 9 bases lay in between. CDR3 size: 11 residues. The CDR3 region is CASSSPGEQYF. CDR3 nucleotides: TGTGCCAGCAGCTCCCCCGGCGAGCAGTACTTC.

The rearrangement joins TRBV5-6 to TRBJ1-5; D gene ambiguous. CDR1 and CDR2 from the germline V gene are SGHDT and YYEEEE. This CDR3 has 19 residues. V was shortened by 4 bases and J by 5 bases, with 28 bases between the two germline ends. CDR3 amino acids: CASSPIPRQTPHLDQPQHF. The CDR3 DNA reads TGTGCCAGCAGCCCGATCCCCCGACAAACACCGCATTTAGATCAGCCCCAGCATTTT.

The rearrangement links TRBV30 to TRBJ1-2, with a possible D match to TRBD1 (5 bases). Germline V gene lookup returns CDR1 GTSNPN and CDR2 SVGIG (reference sequence). The CDR3 is 12 amino acids. Deletions cut 4 bases from V and 3 bases from J, with 9 bases between. For the CDR3, the DNA is TGTGCCTGGACAAAAGGGGACTATGGCTACACCTTC. Amino acids: CAWTKGDYGYTF.

CDR3: CASSPNQGADGELFF. The CDR3 DNA reads TGTGCCAGCAGCCCTAATCAGGGGGCCGACGGGGAGCTGTTTTTT. The chain carries TRBV7-2 and TRBJ2-2; 8 bases are a match to TRBD1. Germline assignment: CDR1 SGHTA and CDR2 FQGNSA. The V segment lost 5 bases and the J segment 7 bases; nucleotides outside the gene matches: 9. The CDR3 loop spans 15 amino acids.

The V call is TRBV7-3, the J call TRBJ2-1, with 8 bases lining up with TRBD2. V lost 0 bases and J lost 1; bases outside the gene matches: 8. The length of the CDR3 is 18 residues. Germline CDR1 reads SGHTA; CDR2 reads FQGTGA. CDR3 DNA: TGTGCCAGCAGCTTAACCCCGACTAGCGCCATTTCCTACAATGAGCAGTTCTTC. Translating gives CASSLTPTSAISYNEQFF.

The chain employs TRBV28 and TRBJ2-1; TRBD2 matches at 14 bases. Germline V gene sequence: CDR1 MDHEN, CDR2 SYDVKM. The CDR3 runs 22 residues. The trim removed 5 bases at V and 3 bases at J, leaving 21 bases unmatched. The CDR3 nucleotides are TGTGCCAGCAGTATCTTGGCCACTGGGACTAGCGGGAGACGGGTGCTCTACAATGAGCAGTTCTTC. Its protein product is CASSILATGTSGRRVLYNEQFF.

The rearrangement links TRBV7-3 to TRBJ1-2; D is perhaps TRBD1 (6 bases). The germline V gene has CDR1 SGHTA and CDR2 FQGTGA. The CDR3 has 16 amino acids. V was clipped by 2 bases and J by 3 bases, with 16 bases between them. The CDR3 region is CASSLLSQGVDYGYTF. DNA of the CDR3: TGTGCCAGCAGCTTATTGTCACAGGGTGTGGACTATGGCTACACCTTC.

The chain couples TRBV7-3 to TRBJ1-6, with D tentatively TRBD1 (5 bases). The V and J ends lost 5 bases and 4 bases respectively, with 6 bases between them. Germline CDR1 and CDR2: SGHTA and FQGTGA. This CDR3 contains 13 residues. For the CDR3, the DNA is TGTGCCAGCAGCCCAGGGTATAATTCACCCCTCCACTTT. It encodes CASSPGYNSPLHF. Based on the CDR3 plus reference TRBV7-3 and TRBJ1-6, the full variable domain is GAGVSQTPSNKVTEKGKYVELRCDPISGHTALYWYRQSLGQGPEFLIYFQGTGAADDSGLPNDRFFAVRPEGSVSTLKIQRTERGDSAVYLCASSPGYNSPLHFGNGTRLTVT.